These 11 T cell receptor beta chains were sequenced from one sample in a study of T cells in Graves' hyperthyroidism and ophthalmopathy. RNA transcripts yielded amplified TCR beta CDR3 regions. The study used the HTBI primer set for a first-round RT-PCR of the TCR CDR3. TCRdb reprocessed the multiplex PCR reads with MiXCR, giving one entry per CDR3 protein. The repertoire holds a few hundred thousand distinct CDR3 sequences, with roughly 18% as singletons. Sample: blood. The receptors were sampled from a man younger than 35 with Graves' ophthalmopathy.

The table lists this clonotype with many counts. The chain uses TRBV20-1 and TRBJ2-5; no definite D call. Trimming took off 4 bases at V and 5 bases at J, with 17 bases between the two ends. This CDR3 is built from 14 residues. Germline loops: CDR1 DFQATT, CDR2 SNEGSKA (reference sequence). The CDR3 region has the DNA TGCAGTGCTATACATACCGGGCGGCGGGAGACCCAGTACTTC. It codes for CSAIHTGRRETQYF.

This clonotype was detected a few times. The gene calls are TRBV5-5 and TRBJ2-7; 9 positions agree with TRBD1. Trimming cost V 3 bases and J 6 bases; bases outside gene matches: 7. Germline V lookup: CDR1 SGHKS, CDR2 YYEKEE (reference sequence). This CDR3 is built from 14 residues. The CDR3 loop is CASSWGGQGAEQYF. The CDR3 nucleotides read TGTGCCAGCAGCTGGGGGGGACAGGGAGCCGAGCAGTACTTC.

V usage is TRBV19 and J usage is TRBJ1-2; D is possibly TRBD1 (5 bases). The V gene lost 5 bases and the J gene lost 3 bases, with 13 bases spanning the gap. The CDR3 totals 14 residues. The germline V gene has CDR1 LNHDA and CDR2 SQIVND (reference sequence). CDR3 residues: CASSSDPRDYGYTF. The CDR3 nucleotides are TGTGCCAGTAGTTCGGACCCCAGGGACTATGGCTACACCTTC.

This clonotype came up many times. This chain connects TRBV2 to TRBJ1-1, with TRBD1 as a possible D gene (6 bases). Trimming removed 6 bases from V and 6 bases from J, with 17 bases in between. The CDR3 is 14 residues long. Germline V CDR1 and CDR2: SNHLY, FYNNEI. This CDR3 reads CASRDRGGRAEAFF. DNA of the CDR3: TGTGCCAGCAGAGATCGAGGGGGTAGGGCTGAAGCTTTCTTT.

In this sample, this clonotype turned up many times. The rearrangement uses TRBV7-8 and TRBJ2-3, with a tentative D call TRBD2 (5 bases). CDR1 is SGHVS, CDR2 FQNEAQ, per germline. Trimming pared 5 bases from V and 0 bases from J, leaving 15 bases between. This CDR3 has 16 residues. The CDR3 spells CASSLPMGASTDTQYF. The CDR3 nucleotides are TGTGCCAGCAGCCTCCCTATGGGAGCTAGCACAGATACGCAGTATTTT.

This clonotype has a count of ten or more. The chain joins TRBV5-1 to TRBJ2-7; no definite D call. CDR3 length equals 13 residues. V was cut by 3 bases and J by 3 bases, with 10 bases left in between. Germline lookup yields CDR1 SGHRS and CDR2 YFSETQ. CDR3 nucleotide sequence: TGCGCCAGCAGCTCGACGGGCGACTACGAGCAGTACTTC. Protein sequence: CASSSTGDYEQYF.

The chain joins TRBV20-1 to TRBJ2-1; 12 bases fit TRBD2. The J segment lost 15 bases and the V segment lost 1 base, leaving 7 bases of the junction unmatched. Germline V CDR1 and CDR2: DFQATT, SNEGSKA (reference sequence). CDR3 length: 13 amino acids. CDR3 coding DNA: TGCAGTGCTAGAGGCCGACTAGCGGGAGATGCGTTCTTC. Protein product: CSARGRLAGDAFF.

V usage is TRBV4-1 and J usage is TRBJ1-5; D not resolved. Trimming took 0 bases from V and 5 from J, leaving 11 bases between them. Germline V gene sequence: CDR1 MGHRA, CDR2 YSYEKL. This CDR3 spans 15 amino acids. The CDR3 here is CASSQEPLRDQPQHF. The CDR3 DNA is TGCGCCAGCAGCCAAGAACCCCTTAGGGATCAGCCCCAGCATTTT.

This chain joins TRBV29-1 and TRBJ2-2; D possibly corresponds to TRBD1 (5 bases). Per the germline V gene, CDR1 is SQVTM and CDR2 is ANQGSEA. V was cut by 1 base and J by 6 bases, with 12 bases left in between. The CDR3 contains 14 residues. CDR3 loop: CSVEAQGAAGELFF. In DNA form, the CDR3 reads TGCAGCGTTGAAGCCCAAGGGGCGGCCGGGGAGCTGTTTTTT.

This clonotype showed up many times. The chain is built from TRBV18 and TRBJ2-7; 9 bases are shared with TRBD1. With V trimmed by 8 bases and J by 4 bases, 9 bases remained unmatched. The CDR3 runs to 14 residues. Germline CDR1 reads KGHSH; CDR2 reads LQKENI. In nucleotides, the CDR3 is TGTGCCAGCAGTTTGGCCGGGACAGGGTACGAGCAGTACTTC. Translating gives CASSLAGTGYEQYF.

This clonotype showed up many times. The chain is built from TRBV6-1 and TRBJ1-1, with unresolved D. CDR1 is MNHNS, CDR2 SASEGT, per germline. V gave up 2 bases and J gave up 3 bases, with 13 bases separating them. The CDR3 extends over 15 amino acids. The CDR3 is CASSERPPGDTEAFF. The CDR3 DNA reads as TGTGCCAGCAGTGAAAGGCCCCCGGGAGACACTGAAGCTTTCTTT.